This T cell receptor (beta chain) is from a study of control samples from healthy donors and cancer patients. Per the germline V gene, CDR1 is ENHRY and CDR2 is SYGVKD. V was pared by 0 bases and J by 5 bases, with 14 bases between. The CDR3 covers 15 residues. Clones were read by immunoSEQ multiplex PCR, and TCRdb kept only the in-frame ones, dropping some. The sample comprises 35,000 to 50,000 clones, around 87% of which are singletons, and 10% rests with the top ten. The chain uses TRBV10-3 and TRBJ2-7; D is perhaps TRBD1 (5 bases). The clonotype comes from an older woman with lung cancer. The material sequenced was PBMCs. The CDR3 spells CAISESAQGSHEQYF. CDR3 in DNA: TGTGCCATCAGTGAGTCTGCGCAGGGCAGCCACGAGCAGTACTTC.